This T cell receptor (beta chain) was observed in a study of molecular identifiers for immune sequencing clone quantification. Study outcomes and limitations: Jurkat TCR RNA spiked in from one cell reportedly remained identifiable amid about a million naive cells. Beyond 20 RNA copies, clones held over 99% of effector molecules, compared with under 1% in naive cells.

As regards this clonotype: Its target is not known. A much larger clone lies one base from this, so it may be a read error. Since no conserved phenylalanine or tryptophan closes the CDR3, a read error is the likely cause. No DNA is shown, since the ends of the CDR3 on it are uncertain; the CDR3 is the one TCRdb lists.

Previously described methods and listed TCR primers were employed for the bulk TCR libraries. TCRdb re-derived calls from the PCR reads in MiXCR, one entry per CDR3 protein. The sample lists a few hundred thousand distinct CDR3 sequences; about a quarter were seen once. Germline V gene lookup returns CDR1 LGHDT and CDR2 YNNKEL (reference sequence). The CDR3 spans 12 residues, counting both ends. V gene TRBV3-1 combines with J gene TRBJ1-1; TRBD1 is the table's D call and was not checked against the DNA. Sequencing was done on a sample of naive CD8+ T cells from blood, with Jurkat cell RNA spiked in. Indicated subset: FACS-sorted CD8+CD4-CCR7+CD45RA+ naive T cells. This TCR derives from a human donor in good health. Some libraries in this study had Jurkat cell RNA spiked in. The CDR3 here is CASSPTGGRSFS.